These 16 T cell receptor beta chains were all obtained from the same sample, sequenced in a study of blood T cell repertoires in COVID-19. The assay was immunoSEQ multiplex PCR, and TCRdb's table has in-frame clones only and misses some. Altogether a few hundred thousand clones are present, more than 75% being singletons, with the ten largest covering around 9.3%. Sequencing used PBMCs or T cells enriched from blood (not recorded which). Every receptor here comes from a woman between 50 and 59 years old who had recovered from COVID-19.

The CDR3: CASSKDRDQPQHF. DNA for the CDR3: TGTGCCAGTAGTAAAGACAGGGATCAGCCCCAGCATTTT. The chain uses TRBV19 and TRBJ1-5, with 7 bases lining up with TRBD1. The CDR3 loop spans 13 amino acids. The J segment lost 5 bases and the V segment lost 4 bases, leaving 2 bases of the junction unmatched. Germline loops: CDR1 LNHDA, CDR2 SQIVND (reference sequence).

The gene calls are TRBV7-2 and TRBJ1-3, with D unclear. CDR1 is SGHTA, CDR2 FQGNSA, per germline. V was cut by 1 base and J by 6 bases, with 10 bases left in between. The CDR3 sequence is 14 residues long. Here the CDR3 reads CASSLGAIENTIYF. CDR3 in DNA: TGTGCCAGCAGCTTAGGAGCTATCGAAAACACCATATATTTT.

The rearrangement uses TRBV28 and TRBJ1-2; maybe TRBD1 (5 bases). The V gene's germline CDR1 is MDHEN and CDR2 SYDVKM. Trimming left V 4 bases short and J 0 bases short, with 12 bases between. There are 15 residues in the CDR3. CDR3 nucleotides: TGTGCCAGCAGTTCCTCGGGGGGTCCTAACTATGGCTACACCTTC. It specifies CASSSSGGPNYGYTF.

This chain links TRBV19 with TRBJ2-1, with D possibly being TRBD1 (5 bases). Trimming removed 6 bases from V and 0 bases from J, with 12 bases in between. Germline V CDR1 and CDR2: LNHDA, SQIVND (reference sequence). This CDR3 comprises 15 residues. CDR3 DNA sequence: TGTGCCAGTAGGGCCACAGGCAGCTCCTACAATGAGCAGTTCTTC. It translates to CASRATGSSYNEQFF.

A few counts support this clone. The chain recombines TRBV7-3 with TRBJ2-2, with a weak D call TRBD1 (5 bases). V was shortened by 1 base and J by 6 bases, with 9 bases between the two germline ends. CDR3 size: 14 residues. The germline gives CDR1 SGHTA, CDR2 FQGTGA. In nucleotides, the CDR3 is TGTGCCAGCAGCTTAATACCAGGGCCCGGGGAGCTGTTTTTT. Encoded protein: CASSLIPGPGELFF.

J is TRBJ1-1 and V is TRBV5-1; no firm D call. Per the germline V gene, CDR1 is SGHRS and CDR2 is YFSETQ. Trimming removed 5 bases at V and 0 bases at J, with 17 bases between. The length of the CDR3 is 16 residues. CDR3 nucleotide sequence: TGCGCCAGCAGTCAACAGTTTTCCGTGATGAACACTGAAGCTTTCTTT. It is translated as CASSQQFSVMNTEAFF.

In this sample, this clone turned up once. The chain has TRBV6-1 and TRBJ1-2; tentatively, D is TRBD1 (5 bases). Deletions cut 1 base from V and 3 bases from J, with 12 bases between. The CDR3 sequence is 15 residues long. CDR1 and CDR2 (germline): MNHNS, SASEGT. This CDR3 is CASSEGGRADYGYTF. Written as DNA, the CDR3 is TGTGCCAGCAGTGAAGGCGGCAGGGCGGACTATGGCTACACCTTC.

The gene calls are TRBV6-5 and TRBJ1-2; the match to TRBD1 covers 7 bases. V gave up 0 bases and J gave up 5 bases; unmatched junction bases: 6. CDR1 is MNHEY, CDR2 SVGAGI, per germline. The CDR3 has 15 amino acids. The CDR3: CASSYSVGGQYGYTF. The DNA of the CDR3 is TGTGCCAGCAGTTACTCTGTAGGGGGACAGTATGGCTACACCTTC.

CDR3: CASTPSRWNTEAFF. The CDR3 DNA reads as TGTGCCAGCACCCCATCCAGGTGGAACACTGAAGCTTTCTTT. The genes are TRBV7-2 and TRBJ1-1; no firm D call. Germline assignment: CDR1 SGHTA and CDR2 FQGNSA. The CDR3 loop spans 14 amino acids. The V end lost 7 bases, the J end lost 1 base, and 13 bases lay between the germline ends.

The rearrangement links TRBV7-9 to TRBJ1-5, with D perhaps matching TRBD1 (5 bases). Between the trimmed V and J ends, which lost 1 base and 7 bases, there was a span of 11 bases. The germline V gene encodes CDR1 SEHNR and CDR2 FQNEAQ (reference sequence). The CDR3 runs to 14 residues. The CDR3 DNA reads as TGTGCCAGCAGCTTAGGAGGGACTGGCCAGCCCCAGCATTTT. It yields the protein CASSLGGTGQPQHF.

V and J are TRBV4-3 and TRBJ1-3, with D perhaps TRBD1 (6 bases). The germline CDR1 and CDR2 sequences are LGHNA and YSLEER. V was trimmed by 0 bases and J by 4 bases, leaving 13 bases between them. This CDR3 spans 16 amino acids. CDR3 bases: TGCGCCAGCAGCCAAGACTGGGGGACACCGGGAAACACCATATATTTT. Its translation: CASSQDWGTPGNTIYF.

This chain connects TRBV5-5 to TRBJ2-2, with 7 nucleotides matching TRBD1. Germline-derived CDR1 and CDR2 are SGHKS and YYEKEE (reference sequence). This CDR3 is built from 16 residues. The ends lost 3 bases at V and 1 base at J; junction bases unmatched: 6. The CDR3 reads CASSWRTGRNTGELFF. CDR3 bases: TGTGCCAGCAGCTGGCGGACAGGCCGGAACACCGGGGAGCTGTTTTTT.

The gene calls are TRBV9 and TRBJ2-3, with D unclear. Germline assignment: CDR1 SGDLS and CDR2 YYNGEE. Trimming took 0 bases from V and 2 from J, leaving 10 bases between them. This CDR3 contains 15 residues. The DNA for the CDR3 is TGTGCCAGCAGCGTAGGAGGTCGCGTCACAGATACGCAGTATTTT. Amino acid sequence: CASSVGGRVTDTQYF. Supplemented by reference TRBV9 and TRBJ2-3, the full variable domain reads DSGVTQTPKHLITATGQRVTLRCSPRSGDLSVYWYQQSLDQGLQFLIQYYNGEERAKGNILERFSAQQFPDLHSELNLSSLELGDSALYFCASSVGGRVTDTQYFGPGTRLTVL.

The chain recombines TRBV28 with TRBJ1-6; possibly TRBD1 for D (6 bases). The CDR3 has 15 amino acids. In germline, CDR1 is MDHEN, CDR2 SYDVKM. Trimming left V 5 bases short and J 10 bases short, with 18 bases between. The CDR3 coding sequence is TGTGCCAGCAGTCACCGAGGGGGAAGGGGGTCACCCCTCCACTTT. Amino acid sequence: CASSHRGGRGSPLHF.

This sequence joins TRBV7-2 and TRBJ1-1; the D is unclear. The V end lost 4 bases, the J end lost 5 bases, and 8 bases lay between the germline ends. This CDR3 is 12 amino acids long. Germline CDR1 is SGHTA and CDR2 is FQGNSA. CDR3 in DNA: TGTGCCAGCAGCTCCGACTTGACTGAAGCTTTCTTT. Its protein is CASSSDLTEAFF.

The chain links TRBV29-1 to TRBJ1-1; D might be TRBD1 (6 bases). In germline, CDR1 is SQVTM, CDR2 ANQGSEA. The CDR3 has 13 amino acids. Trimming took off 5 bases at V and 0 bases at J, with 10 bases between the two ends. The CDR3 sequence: CSVRQELNTEAFF. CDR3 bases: TGCAGCGTTCGACAGGAATTGAACACTGAAGCTTTCTTT.